These 18 T cell receptor beta chains were sequenced from one sample in a study of tumor and adjacent non-tumor tissue in lung cancer (dated by TCRdb to the late 2010s). Preparation of the library involved multiplex PCR. These reads were obtained on an Illumina HiSeq 2500. Following protocols modified from ARM-PCR, the researchers constructed TCRbeta libraries through three rounds of nested PCR with primers (Table S4). The public reads were reprocessed in TCRdb via fastp at Q25 and MiXCR, keeping in-frame beta chains. Duplicate CDR3 protein sequences are folded into a single record with the most common DNA and genes. This sample gives around 99,000 distinct CDR3 sequences in total; roughly 80% of them show up just once. The ten largest make up 37% of the sample. RNA was extracted from bulk unsorted tissue and checked for quality with a NanoDrop ND-1000 and an Agilent 2100. The sequenced sample was lung tumor tissue. The receptors come from a woman aged 55-70 years with non-small cell lung cancer.

In regard to this clonotype: This sequence may be a read error, since a much larger clone differs from it by one base. V and J are TRBV20-1 and TRBJ2-2; no firm D call. There are 16 residues in the CDR3. Trimming stripped 0 bases from V and 6 bases from J, with 17 bases between. The germline gives CDR1 DFQATT, CDR2 SNEGSKA (reference sequence). In DNA, the CDR3 is TGCAGTGCTAGAGATCAGGAGACATGGCAGGCCGGGGAGCTGTTTTTT. It specifies CSARDQETWQAGELFF.

About this clonotype: Just one base apart from a much larger clone, this may be a read error. This chain connects TRBV4-3 to TRBJ1-2, with D possibly TRBD1 on 5 matching bases. This CDR3 spans 15 amino acids. Germline V gives CDR1 LGHNA, CDR2 YSLEER. V lost 0 bases and J lost 2, with 10 bases in between. CDR3 DNA: TGCGCCAGCAGCCAAGATGTATGGGGGAACTATGGCTACACCTTC. Translating it yields CASSQDVWGNYGYTF.

Remarks on this clonotype: Relative to the germline gene, one junction end is altered; a read error may explain this. The chain recombines TRBV28 with TRBJ2-7; TRBD1 or TRBD2 may be the D gene (6 bases each). Germline CDR1 MDHEN, CDR2 SYDVKM. This CDR3 region has 13 residues. The chain's CDR3 is CTSRGGTLYEHYF. As DNA, the CDR3 is TGTACCAGCAGGGGCGGGACACTCTACGAGCACTACTTC.

V gene TRBV5-1 combines with J gene TRBJ2-2; 7 nucleotides match TRBD2. The CDR3 spans 13 residues. Germline V lookup: CDR1 SGHRS, CDR2 YFSETQ. The CDR3 coding sequence is TGCGGCGGGAGCTTGACGGAATCCGGGGAGCTGTTTTTT. The encoded protein is CGGSLTESGELFF.

In regard to this clonotype: Since a much larger clone is just one base distant, this may be a read error. This chain links TRBV12-3 or TRBV12-4 with TRBJ2-7; 11 bases are shared with TRBD2. This CDR3 region has 16 residues. CDR3 amino acids: CASCLAGGIQAYEQYF. The CDR3 DNA reads TGTGCCAGCTGTTTAGCGGGAGGGATTCAAGCCTACGAGCAGTACTTC.

Worth noting for this clonotype: A read error may be the cause here, since a much bigger clone is one base away. The chain combines TRBV6-2 or TRBV6-3 with TRBJ1-1; D unclear. The CDR3 totals 12 residues. CDR1 and CDR2 from the germline V gene are MNHEY and SVGEGT. The CDR3 is CASRADYTEGFF. Here the CDR3 DNA reads TGTGCCAGCAGGGCCGATTATACTGAAGGTTTCTTT.

About this clonotype: The junction shows a germline mismatch at one end, possibly a read error. V is TRBV7-8 and J is TRBJ1-2; maybe TRBD1 (6 bases). The CDR3 covers 14 residues. Germline loops: CDR1 SGHVS, CDR2 FQNEAQ. CDR3 in amino acids: CACSLNRDNYGYTF. In nucleotides, the CDR3 is TGTGCCTGCAGCTTAAACAGGGACAACTATGGCTACACCTTC.

Notes on this clonotype: One end of the junction varies from germline; a read error may be responsible. The genes are TRBV20-1 and TRBJ2-7; 7 bases line up with TRBD2. The CDR3 contains 14 residues. The germline gives CDR1 DFQATT, CDR2 SNEGSKA (reference sequence). The CDR3 nucleotides are TGCAGCGCTAGCGGCGGGCAGGGTGTATACGAGCAGTACTTC. Amino acids: CSASGGQGVYEQYF.

Worth noting for this clonotype: Possible read error: a much larger clone is one base away. The chain combines TRBV20-1 with TRBJ2-2; 9 nucleotides match TRBD2. The length of the CDR3 is 16 residues. Germline CDR1 reads DFQATT; CDR2 reads SNEGSKA (reference sequence). In DNA form, the CDR3 reads TGCAATGCTAGTTTTGGCGGGGGGGCCGTCACCGGGGAGCTGTTTTTT. This sequence encodes CNASFGGGAVTGELFF.

J is TRBJ2-7 and V is TRBV11-2, with TRBD2 matching 10 bases. The germline V gene has CDR1 SGHAT and CDR2 FQNNGV. The CDR3 totals 16 residues. With 5 bases clipped from V and 6 bases from J, the junction kept 13 bases outside the gene matches. The CDR3: CASSERIAGGRGEQYF. CDR3 bases: TGTGCCAGCAGCGAGAGAATAGCGGGAGGACGTGGCGAGCAGTACTTC.

This clonotype has at least ten counts. The chain is built from TRBV20-1 and TRBJ2-7, with 9 bases identical to TRBD2. Trimming cost V 3 bases and J 6 bases; bases outside gene matches: 9. The CDR3 has 14 amino acids. Germline loops: CDR1 DFQATT, CDR2 SNEGSKA (reference sequence). In nucleotides, the CDR3 is TGCAGTGCTAGTAGACTAGCGGCTACTGGCGAGCAGTACTTC. Amino acids: CSASRLAATGEQYF.

This clonotype has a single count. The junction departs from germline at one end; a sequencing error may be responsible. CDR3 loop: CANSLELTSGSQNELFF. For the CDR3, the DNA is TGTGCCAACAGCTTAGAGTTGACTAGTGGGAGCCAGAATGAGCTGTTCTTC. The chain couples TRBV11-3 to TRBJ2-1; TRBD2 is a possible D gene (6 bases). The CDR3 totals 17 residues. Germline V lookup: CDR1 SGHNT, CDR2 YENEEA. Together with reference TRBV11-3 and TRBJ2-1, the CDR3 gives the full variable domain: EAGVVQSPRYKIIEKKQPVAFWCNPISGHNTLYWYLQNLGQGPELLIRYENEEAVDDSQLPKDRFSAERLKGVDSTLKIQPAELGDSAVYLCANSLELTSGSQNELFFGPGTRLTVL.

This clonotype occurred a few times. A junction boundary mismatches the germline segment, possibly from a read error. The chain is built from TRBV20-1 and TRBJ2-7; 7 bases align to TRBD2. CDR1 is DFQATT, CDR2 SNEGSKA, per germline (reference sequence). CDR3 size: 15 residues. As DNA, the CDR3 is TGCAGTTCTGGGTTACCGGGAGGCCTTTCCTACGAGCAGAACTTC. It codes for CSSGLPGGLSYEQNF.

Comments on this clonotype: At one end, the junction sequence differs from germline, possibly due to a read error. V and J are TRBV6-1 and TRBJ2-7, with D uncertain. Looked up from germline, CDR1 is MNHNS and CDR2 is SASEGT. The CDR3 has 14 amino acids. The CDR3: CASSDWNRSYKQYF. In nucleotides, the CDR3 is TGTGCCAGCAGTGATTGGAATAGGTCCTACAAGCAGTACTTC.

As to this clonotype: The CDR3 does not end in the conserved phenylalanine or tryptophan, so this is likely a read error. The genes are TRBV10-1 and TRBJ2-1, with D maybe TRBD1 (6 bases). There are 12 residues in the CDR3. In germline, CDR1 is WNHNN, CDR2 SYGVQD (reference sequence). The CDR3 nucleotides are TGCACCAGCAGGGGAAGTTACAATGAGCAGTTCTTA. It encodes CTSRGSYNEQFL.

Remarks on this clonotype: An end of the junction does not agree with germline; a read error may underlie this. J is TRBJ2-3 and V is TRBV11-2; 11 bases match TRBD1. The CDR3 runs 15 residues. Germline CDR1 SGHAT, CDR2 FQNNGV. The CDR3 here is CANSIGTGGTDTQYF. In DNA form, the CDR3 reads TGTGCCAACAGCATAGGGACAGGGGGTACGGATACGCAGTATTTT. Full variable domain (rest looked up from reference TRBV11-2 and TRBJ2-3): EAGVAQSPRYKIIEKRQSVAFWCNPISGHATLYWYQQILGQGPKLLIQFQNNGVVDDSQLPKDRFSAERLKGVDSTLKIQPAKLEDSAVYLCANSIGTGGTDTQYFGPGTRLTVL.

Notes on this clonotype: With a much larger clone just one base away, this may be a read error. The J gene is TRBJ2-7, the V gene TRBV6-2 or TRBV6-3; 9 nucleotides align to TRBD1. Trimming took 5 bases from V and 9 from J; bases not matched to a gene: 11. The CDR3 contains 14 residues. Germline V gene data show CDR1 as MNHEY and CDR2 as SVGEGT. The CDR3 sequence is CASSIGQGNNGQYF. As DNA, the CDR3 is TGTGCCAGCAGTATCGGACAGGGGAACAACGGGCAGTACTTC.

About this clonotype: A clone one base away is much larger, so this may be a read error. The chain uses TRBV29-1 and TRBJ2-5; D not resolved. The CDR3 consists of 11 residues. Germline CDR1 and CDR2: SQVTM and ANQGSEA. Trimming pared 5 bases from V and 3 bases from J, leaving 7 bases between. CDR3 bases: TGCAGCGTTCACAGCAAAGAGACCCAGTACTTC. Translating gives CSVHSKETQYF.